This T cell receptor (beta chain) was recorded in a study of beta chain features in type 1 diabetes. Study outcomes and limitations: Patients' naive, central memory and Treg TCRB repertoires seemed closer to one another than those of healthy donors. Unsettled here was the matter of whether HLA type influences TCRB rearrangement.

As for this clone: The antigen remains unidentified.

Isolated RNA was reverse transcribed in full, so expressed TCRB transcripts were sequenced. Sequenced naive, central memory and regulatory T cell samples produced an average of about 3.57 million reads. Clones were sequenced by immunoSEQ multiplex PCR, and TCRdb holds only the in-frame ones, with some missing. Here the sample spans 450,000 or so clones, roughly 11% being singletons. Populations obtained by sorting all exceeded 95% purity. The specimen was naive CD4+ T cells from blood. The TCR comes from a woman under 30 in good health.

The CDR3 reads CASSVLRLDTQYF. CDR3 nucleotide sequence: TGTGCCAGCAGTGTTTTGAGGTTAGATACGCAGTATTTT. The gene calls are TRBV2 and TRBJ2-3; D is unclear. The V gene lost 4 bases and the J gene lost 5 bases, with 10 bases spanning the gap. This CDR3 is built from 13 residues. Per the germline V gene, CDR1 is SNHLY and CDR2 is FYNNEI.